The 32 T cell receptor beta chains reported below all come from one sample, sequenced in a study of blood T cell repertoires in COVID-19. Data came from immunoSEQ multiplex PCR; TCRdb stores just in-frame clones and leaves some out. The repertoire holds about 200,000 clones, with around 89% as singletons. The sequenced sample consisted of PBMCs or T cells enriched from blood (not recorded which). These receptors were taken from a woman in her late teens or twenties who had recovered from COVID-19.

In its sample, this clone was seen once. V usage is TRBV6-5 and J usage is TRBJ2-7, with D possibly being TRBD1 (5 bases). This CDR3 spans 12 amino acids. V lost 7 bases to trimming and J lost 0 bases, with 7 bases between them. CDR1 and CDR2 (germline): MNHEY, SVGAGI. CDR3: CASKRGSYEQYF. For the CDR3, the DNA is TGTGCCAGCAAAAGGGGCTCCTACGAGCAGTACTTC.

The rearrangement joins TRBV15 to TRBJ1-4, with D hard to call. The germline V and J ends were trimmed by 1 base and 5 bases, with 11 bases remaining between them. The CDR3 sequence is 15 residues long. Germline CDR1 reads LNHNV; CDR2 reads YYDKDF (reference sequence). CDR3 protein: CATSRGPGNNEKLFF. DNA for the CDR3: TGTGCCACCAGCAGAGGACCGGGGAACAATGAAAAACTGTTTTTT.

This chain connects TRBV19 to TRBJ2-5; 9 bases are a match to TRBD1. This CDR3 has 14 residues. Germline trimming cut 5 bases from V and 2 bases from J; bases unmatched to any gene: 3. Germline values: CDR1 LNHDA, CDR2 SQIVND (reference sequence). The CDR3 coding sequence is TGTGCCAGTAGTCGGGACAGGGCGCAAGAGACCCAGTACTTC. Its translation: CASSRDRAQETQYF.

The chain recombines TRBV19 with TRBJ2-5; TRBD1 matches 7 bases. Germline-derived CDR1 and CDR2 are LNHDA and SQIVND (reference sequence). This CDR3 spans 15 amino acids. V lost 5 bases, J lost 0 bases, and 6 bases stayed unmatched. In nucleotides, the CDR3 is TGTGCCAGTAGTTCCTGGACAGGATACCAAGAGACCCAGTACTTC. This sequence encodes CASSSWTGYQETQYF.

The chain employs TRBV5-8 and TRBJ2-7; 9 bases fit TRBD1. V dropped 3 bases and J dropped 7; count of bases not matched to a gene: 5. The length of the CDR3 is 13 residues. The V gene's germline CDR1 is SGHTS and CDR2 YDEGEE. CDR3 bases: TGTGCCAGCAGCTGGGGACAGGGACGGGAGCAGTACTTC. It codes for CASSWGQGREQYF.

V and J are TRBV28 and TRBJ2-3, with D tentatively TRBD1 (6 bases). The V and J ends lost 9 bases and 3 bases respectively, with 16 bases between them. Germline lookup yields CDR1 MDHEN and CDR2 SYDVKM. The CDR3 runs to 14 residues. The CDR3 reads CAREGGRGTDTQYF. In nucleotides, the CDR3 is TGTGCCAGGGAAGGGGGTCGTGGGACAGATACGCAGTATTTT.

In this sample, this clone turned up a few times. This sequence joins TRBV28 and TRBJ2-7, with 9 bases fitting TRBD1. There are 14 residues in the CDR3. The germline CDR1 and CDR2 sequences are MDHEN and SYDVKM. V was pared by 5 bases and J by 1 base, with 3 bases of the junction left unmatched. The CDR3 sequence: CASSGQGSSYEQYF. The CDR3 nucleotides read TGTGCCAGCAGTGGACAGGGGTCTTCCTACGAGCAGTACTTC.

CDR3 protein: CASSSLGSYGYTF. The CDR3 coding sequence is TGTGCCAGCTCATCCCTAGGCAGCTATGGCTACACCTTC. The rearrangement links TRBV18 to TRBJ1-2; D uncertain. The CDR3 is 13 residues long. Germline CDR1 is KGHSH and CDR2 is LQKENI. V was pared by 5 bases and J by 4 bases, with 11 bases between.

The chain joins TRBV24-1 to TRBJ1-2; unclear D gene. Germline assignment: CDR1 KGHDR and CDR2 SFDVKD. This CDR3 is built from 15 residues. Deletions cut 4 bases from V and 5 bases from J, with 16 bases between. CDR3: CATSDPGLWGYGYTF. The CDR3 DNA reads as TGTGCCACCAGTGACCCCGGACTCTGGGGTTATGGCTACACCTTC.

The rearrangement uses TRBV2 and TRBJ1-2, with 8 bases matching TRBD1. This CDR3 region has 14 residues. Trimming at V came to 6 bases and at J to 4 bases, leaving 7 bases not matched to a gene. Germline-derived CDR1 and CDR2 are SNHLY and FYNNEI. The CDR3 DNA follows: TGTGCCAGCAGAGCTACCGGGACAGGCTATGGCTACACCTTC. Translating it yields CASRATGTGYGYTF.

The rearrangement links TRBV20-1 to TRBJ1-2; a possible D gene is TRBD1 (5 bases). Germline CDR1 reads DFQATT; CDR2 reads SNEGSKA (reference sequence). V was clipped by 3 bases and J by 3 bases, with 11 bases between them. This CDR3 contains 13 residues. CDR3 DNA sequence: TGCAGTGCTAGTTCAGGGTTCGACTATGGCTACACCTTC. Translation gives CSASSGFDYGYTF.

The rearrangement links TRBV10-1 to TRBJ2-7; 7 bases align to TRBD1. Unmatched junction bases numbered 18, after V lost 5 bases and J lost 5 bases. Germline V gene data show CDR1 as WNHNN and CDR2 as SYGVQD (reference sequence). CDR3 length: 17 amino acids. The CDR3 nucleotides are TGCGCCAGCAGTCTTGGCTCGACAGGGTCCAGGGTAGACGAGCAGTACTTC. This codes for CASSLGSTGSRVDEQYF.

Concerning this clone: This specimen includes other DNA sequences encoding the same CDR3. The CDR3 DNA reads as TGTGCCAGCTCACCAACGGGAGGGGGCAATCAGCCCCAGCATTTT. This gives the protein CASSPTGGGNQPQHF. The genes are TRBV18 and TRBJ1-5; tentatively, D is TRBD1 (5 bases). Germline V CDR1 and CDR2: KGHSH, LQKENI. This CDR3 is built from 15 residues. V was shortened by 2 bases and J by 2 bases, with 10 bases between the two germline ends. The whole variable domain, filled in from reference TRBV18 and TRBJ1-5, reads NAGVMQNPRHLVRRRGQEARLRCSPMKGHSHVYWYRQLPEEGLKFMVYLQKENIIDESGMPKERFSAEFPKEGPSILRIQQVVRGDSAAYFCASSPTGGGNQPQHFGDGTRLSIL.

This chain joins TRBV28 and TRBJ1-2; TRBD1 matches 8 bases. V gave up 11 bases and J gave up 8 bases; unmatched junction bases: 13. Germline V gene data show CDR1 as MDHEN and CDR2 as SYDVKM. This CDR3 region has 13 residues. DNA for the CDR3: TGTGCCTCGACTAGCTTGGCAGGGGGCGGCTACACCTTC. It is translated as CASTSLAGGGYTF.

Of note for this clone: Sequence at one end of the junction differs from germline and may be a read error. The chain couples TRBV19 to TRBJ1-1; 10 bases match TRBD1. CDR3 length: 15 residues. Germline loops: CDR1 LNHDA, CDR2 SQIVND (reference sequence). CDR3 nucleotide sequence: TGTGCCAGTAGTGCCAGACAGGGGGCGAACGCTGAAGCTTTCTTT. It translates to CASSARQGANAEAFF.

This clone was counted only a few times. The chain couples TRBV7-2 to TRBJ2-7; 15 nucleotides line up with TRBD2. This CDR3 is built from 15 residues. CDR1 and CDR2 (germline): SGHTA, FQGNSA. Trimming took 5 bases from V and 4 from J; bases not matched to a gene: 3. The CDR3 bases are TGTGCCAGCAGCCCGGGACTAGCGGGGGGTTACGAGCAGTACTTC. Translation gives CASSPGLAGGYEQYF. The complete variable domain, with remaining parts taken from reference TRBV7-2 and TRBJ2-7, reads GAGVSQSPSNKVTEKGKDVELRCDPISGHTALYWYRQSLGQGLEFLIYFQGNSAPDKSGLPSDRFSAERTGGSVSTLTIQRTQQEDSAVYLCASSPGLAGGYEQYFGPGTRLTVT.

The genes are TRBV5-5 and TRBJ1-2; unclear D gene. The CDR3 is 14 residues long. Germline values: CDR1 SGHKS, CDR2 YYEKEE (reference sequence). Trimming cost V 0 bases and J 4 bases, with 10 bases left between them. CDR3 region: CASSLGTASYGYTF. The CDR3 DNA is TGTGCCAGCAGCTTGGGAACAGCTTCCTATGGCTACACCTTC.

The chain combines TRBV2 with TRBJ1-5; D might be TRBD1 (6 bases). V lost 5 bases, J lost 4 bases, and 12 bases lay in between. CDR3 size: 14 residues. Germline CDR1 reads SNHLY; CDR2 reads FYNNEI. The CDR3 is CASSRDTPNQPQHF. The CDR3 DNA is TGTGCCAGCAGTAGGGACACCCCGAATCAGCCCCAGCATTTT. Based on the CDR3 plus reference TRBV2 and TRBJ1-5, the full variable domain is EPEVTQTPSHQVTQMGQEVILRCVPISNHLYFYWYRQILGQKVEFLVSFYNNEISEKSEIFDDQFSVERPDGSNFTLKIRSTKLEDSAMYFCASSRDTPNQPQHFGDGTRLSIL.

This chain joins TRBV19 and TRBJ2-7; 11 bases line up with TRBD2. Germline-derived CDR1 and CDR2 are LNHDA and SQIVND (reference sequence). Unmatched junction bases numbered 14, after V lost 9 bases and J lost 4 bases. The CDR3 contains 16 residues. CDR3 sequence reads: CARRVAGGPISYEQYF. The DNA for the CDR3 is TGTGCCAGGAGAGTAGCGGGGGGGCCTATATCGTACGAGCAGTACTTC.

This sequence joins TRBV27 and TRBJ2-3; a weak D match, TRBD1 (6 bases). Per germline, CDR1 MNHEY and CDR2 SMNVEV (reference sequence). This CDR3 contains 13 residues. V shed 1 base and J shed 8 bases, with 10 bases lying between them. The CDR3 sequence is CASSLLGAGTQYF. The CDR3 nucleotides are TGTGCCAGCAGTTTATTGGGGGCAGGTACGCAGTATTTT.

In DNA form, the CDR3 reads TGTGCCATCAGTTTTTTAGCGGGGGCCGGTCCCGGTACGCAGTATTTT. Translating it yields CAISFLAGAGPGTQYF. The chain links TRBV10-3 to TRBJ2-3, with 9 bases lining up with TRBD2. V lost 5 bases to trimming and J lost 8 bases; unmatched junction nucleotides: 14. The V gene's germline CDR1 is ENHRY and CDR2 SYGVKD. The CDR3 is 16 residues long.

This clone was counted ten times or more. The V call is TRBV6-1, the J call TRBJ1-1; D remains unclear. The CDR3 is 13 amino acids. CDR1 MNHNS and CDR2 SASEGT come from the germline V gene. The V and J ends lost 1 base and 7 bases respectively, with 10 bases between them. CDR3 amino acids: CASSEGGGFEAFF. The CDR3 coding sequence is TGTGCCAGCAGTGAAGGCGGAGGGTTTGAAGCTTTCTTT.

This clone was seen just once. CDR3 coding DNA: TGTGCCAGCAGCGTACTATCGGAGTACGGAGAGCAGTACTTC. It encodes CASSVLSEYGEQYF. The rearrangement uses TRBV9 and TRBJ2-7, with no clear D. CDR1 is SGDLS, CDR2 YYNGEE, per germline. This CDR3 contains 14 residues. Trimming took 1 base from V and 7 from J, leaving 15 bases between them. The entire variable domain, with the rest obtained from reference TRBV9 and TRBJ2-7, is as follows: DSGVTQTPKHLITATGQRVTLRCSPRSGDLSVYWYQQSLDQGLQFLIQYYNGEERAKGNILERFSAQQFPDLHSELNLSSLELGDSALYFCASSVLSEYGEQYFGPGTRLTVT.

The J gene is TRBJ2-7, the V gene TRBV28, with a tentative D call TRBD2 (6 bases). Germline V gene lookup returns CDR1 MDHEN and CDR2 SYDVKM. Trimming shortened V by 5 bases and J by 5 bases, and 16 bases separated the two germline ends. The CDR3 is 14 amino acids. CDR3 in amino acids: CASSPRGAPHEQYF. CDR3 DNA: TGTGCCAGCAGTCCCCGCGGGGCGCCCCACGAGCAGTACTTC.

V usage is TRBV5-1 and J usage is TRBJ2-1, with 9 nucleotides matching TRBD1. CDR3 size: 18 residues. The ends lost 3 bases at V and 7 bases at J; junction bases unmatched: 17. Germline V gene data show CDR1 as SGHRS and CDR2 as YFSETQ. The CDR3 sequence is CASSSAGQGIFFLNEQFF. In nucleotides, the CDR3 is TGCGCCAGCAGCTCTGCGGGACAGGGTATTTTTTTTCTGAATGAGCAGTTCTTC.

V usage is TRBV29-1 and J usage is TRBJ1-2, with 8 positions matching TRBD1. The CDR3 contains 15 residues. J was trimmed by 4 bases and V by 4 bases; bases with no gene match: 11. From germline, CDR1 is SQVTM and CDR2 ANQGSEA. CDR3 amino acids: CSVGMGATGGYGYTF. DNA for the CDR3: TGCAGCGTTGGAATGGGGGCAACAGGGGGCTATGGCTACACCTTC.

V gene TRBV5-1 combines with J gene TRBJ1-5; no definite D call. The CDR3 sequence is 15 residues long. V lost 0 bases to trimming and J lost 3 bases, with 10 bases between them. Germline CDR1 SGHRS, CDR2 YFSETQ. The chain's CDR3 is CASSLVGGLNQPQHF. Written as DNA, the CDR3 is TGCGCCAGCAGCTTGGTAGGAGGTCTCAATCAGCCCCAGCATTTT. Based on the CDR3 plus reference TRBV5-1 and TRBJ1-5, the full variable domain is KAGVTQTPRYLIKTRGQQVTLSCSPISGHRSVSWYQQTPGQGLQFLFEYFSETQRNKGNFPGRFSGRQFSNSRSEMNVSTLELGDSALYLCASSLVGGLNQPQHFGDGTRLSIL.

The chain links TRBV10-3 to TRBJ1-4, with D possibly being TRBD1 (5 bases). The CDR3 runs to 14 residues. The ends were cut back, 3 bases at V and 8 bases at J, with 13 bases in the middle. Germline-derived CDR1 and CDR2 are ENHRY and SYGVKD. The CDR3 spells CAISDTVKGEKLFF. The CDR3 DNA reads TGTGCCATCAGTGATACGGTAAAGGGGGAAAAACTGTTTTTT.

The chain combines TRBV6-5 with TRBJ2-5, with D tentatively TRBD2 (5 bases). Germline V gene lookup returns CDR1 MNHEY and CDR2 SVGAGI. The CDR3 consists of 12 residues. V shed 7 bases and J shed 5 bases, with 11 bases lying between them. The CDR3 is CASINWRETQYF. The CDR3 coding sequence is TGTGCCAGCATTAATTGGAGGGAGACCCAGTACTTC.

The chain has TRBV6-1 and TRBJ1-2; D remains unclear. CDR1 and CDR2 from the germline V gene are MNHNS and SASEGT. This CDR3 is built from 13 residues. The ends were cut back, 2 bases at V and 6 bases at J, with 10 bases in the middle. The CDR3 loop reads CASSETPDHGYTF. The CDR3 DNA sequence: TGTGCCAGCAGTGAAACCCCAGATCATGGCTACACCTTC.

J is TRBJ2-7 and V is TRBV24-1; TRBD2 is a possible D gene (6 bases). From germline, CDR1 is KGHDR and CDR2 SFDVKD. The CDR3 runs to 13 residues. The V gene lost 3 bases and the J gene lost 5 bases, with 10 bases spanning the gap. The CDR3 loop reads CATSDGREDEQYF. CDR3 in DNA: TGTGCCACCAGTGATGGCAGGGAGGACGAGCAGTACTTC.

The chain has TRBV28 and TRBJ1-2, with TRBD1 matching over 9 bases. J was trimmed by 4 bases and V by 4 bases; bases with no gene match: 1. The CDR3 runs 13 residues. Looked up from germline, CDR1 is MDHEN and CDR2 is SYDVKM. This CDR3 is CASSWTGVYGYTF. The CDR3 DNA reads TGTGCCAGCAGTTGGACAGGGGTCTATGGCTACACCTTC.